Below are 29 T cell receptor beta chains sequenced from a single sample in a study of post-analysis software for immune sequencing data. Study conclusions and caveats: Roughly five TRBV segments appeared more often in patients than in controls, and TRBV5-6, TRBV5-1 and TRBV20-1 were among these.

Researchers reported that TCR beta cDNA libraries carried unique molecular identifiers. In TCRdb, the PCR reads were re-called with MiXCR into one record per CDR3 protein. The sample contains 600,000 to 750,000 distinct CDR3 sequences, 59% of which appear only once. Their recognized antigens are unknown. The sample was blood. These receptors were taken from a girl aged 2-15 years with multiple sclerosis.

The genes are TRBV4-1 and TRBJ2-3; 14 bases match TRBD2. CDR1 is MGHRA, CDR2 YSYEKL, per germline. V shed 2 bases and J 3 bases; nucleotides not matched to a gene: 4. CDR3 length: 17 residues. This chain's CDR3 is CASSQPTSGRGTDTQYF. For the CDR3, the DNA is TGCGCCAGCAGCCAACCGACTAGCGGGAGGGGAACAGATACGCAGTATTTT.

V gene TRBV2 combines with J gene TRBJ2-5; 8 bases line up with TRBD1. With 6 bases clipped from V and 4 bases from J, the junction kept 4 bases outside the gene matches. This CDR3 has 13 amino acids. Looked up from germline, CDR1 is SNHLY and CDR2 is FYNNEI. In DNA form, the CDR3 reads TGTGCCAGCAGCGAGGACAGGGTAGAGACCCAGTACTTC. As protein: CASSEDRVETQYF. The full variable domain, with the rest looked up from reference TRBV2 and TRBJ2-5, is EPEVTQTPSHQVTQMGQEVILRCVPISNHLYFYWYRQILGQKVEFLVSFYNNEISEKSEIFDDQFSVERPDGSNFTLKIRSTKLEDSAMYFCASSEDRVETQYFGPGTRLLVL.

The genes are TRBV9 and TRBJ2-7; 7 nucleotides align to TRBD2. The CDR3 runs to 15 residues. The V gene's germline CDR1 is SGDLS and CDR2 YYNGEE. V lost 0 bases to trimming and J lost 0 bases; unmatched junction nucleotides: 3. CDR3 sequence: CASSVGGRASYEQYF. The DNA of the CDR3 is TGTGCCAGCAGCGTAGGGGGGAGGGCCTCCTACGAGCAGTACTTC.

The rearrangement uses TRBV7-9 and TRBJ1-1; D is undetermined. CDR1 and CDR2 (germline): SEHNR, FQNEAQ (reference sequence). The CDR3 is made up of 14 amino acids. V gave up 2 bases and J gave up 1 base, with 8 bases separating them. CDR3 coding DNA: TGTGCCAGCAGCTTACTGGGCAGGAACACTGAAGCTTTCTTT. It yields the protein CASSLLGRNTEAFF.

The rearrangement links TRBV4-2 to TRBJ2-3, with 9 bases lining up with TRBD2. Germline V gives CDR1 LGHNA, CDR2 YNFKEQ. The CDR3 spans 13 residues. Losses at the gene ends were 8 bases for V and 5 bases for J; bases not matched to a gene: 5. CDR3 amino acids: CASATSGRDTQYF. DNA of the CDR3: TGTGCCAGCGCGACTAGCGGAAGAGATACGCAGTATTTT.

This clonotype was detected once. V usage is TRBV27 and J usage is TRBJ1-2; TRBD1 agrees at 12 bases. In germline, CDR1 is MNHEY, CDR2 SMNVEV (reference sequence). The CDR3 spans 15 residues. Trimming at V came to 7 bases and at J to 7 bases, leaving 10 bases not matched to a gene. The CDR3 region has the DNA TGTGCCAGCACTGGGACAGGGGGCGTACCGGTTGGCTACACCTTC. This translates into CASTGTGGVPVGYTF.

The rearrangement joins TRBV7-3 to TRBJ2-7, with D tentatively TRBD1 or TRBD2 (5 bases each). CDR3 length: 14 amino acids. The V and J ends lost 7 bases and 3 bases respectively, with 16 bases between them. Germline loops: CDR1 SGHTA, CDR2 FQGTGA. CDR3 nucleotides: TGTGCCAGCAACATGAACGAGAGGGGCTACGAGCAGTACTTC. Translated, it gives CASNMNERGYEQYF.

CDR3: CASSVQGGANEKLFF. The CDR3 DNA is TGTGCCAGCAGCGTCCAGGGTGGTGCTAATGAAAAACTGTTTTTT. J is TRBJ1-4 and V is TRBV9; a weak D match, TRBD1 (5 bases). CDR3 length: 15 residues. In germline, CDR1 is SGDLS, CDR2 YYNGEE. V gave up 2 bases and J gave up 3 bases, with 11 bases separating them.

V is TRBV5-5 and J is TRBJ1-5; D gene unclear. The V gene's germline CDR1 is SGHKS and CDR2 YYEKEE (reference sequence). Trimming stripped 2 bases from V and 4 bases from J, with 4 bases between. The CDR3 spans 12 residues. CDR3 loop: CASSFWNQPQHF. CDR3 sequence (DNA): TGTGCCAGCAGCTTCTGGAATCAGCCCCAGCATTTT.

V usage is TRBV5-5 and J usage is TRBJ2-1; 12 nucleotides agree with TRBD1. CDR3 length equals 15 residues. The V gene's germline CDR1 is SGHKS and CDR2 YYEKEE (reference sequence). V lost 4 bases to trimming and J lost 8 bases; unmatched junction nucleotides: 7. The CDR3 DNA sequence: TGTGCCAGCAGCCGGGGACAGGGGGCCGGAGATGAGCAGTTCTTC. This translates into CASSRGQGAGDEQFF.

This clonotype has just a few counts. This chain joins TRBV9 and TRBJ2-7; possible D gene TRBD1, 6 bases. V lost 0 bases, J lost 4 bases, and 14 bases lay in between. The germline V gene has CDR1 SGDLS and CDR2 YYNGEE. The CDR3 length is 15 residues. The CDR3 bases are TGTGCCAGCAGCGTAGGCACAGGGCTGCTATACGAGCAGTACTTC. Its protein product is CASSVGTGLLYEQYF. Together with reference TRBV9 and TRBJ2-7, the CDR3 gives the full variable domain: DSGVTQTPKHLITATGQRVTLRCSPRSGDLSVYWYQQSLDQGLQFLIQYYNGEERAKGNILERFSAQQFPDLHSELNLSSLELGDSALYFCASSVGTGLLYEQYFGPGTRLTVT.

CDR3 nucleotides: TGTGCCAGCAGCGTTCAGGCGGGGGGGCTGTGTCATAGTGAGCAGTTCTTC. Amino acid sequence: CASSVQAGGLCHSEQFF. The V gene is TRBV7-2, the J gene TRBJ2-1, with 9 bases that match TRBD2. Losses at the gene ends were 5 bases for V and 9 bases for J; bases not matched to a gene: 17. CDR1 is SGHTA, CDR2 FQGNSA, per germline. CDR3 length: 17 amino acids.

This clonotype was recorded once. The V and J genes are TRBV5-1 and TRBJ2-7, with D unclear. The CDR3 contains 14 residues. Germline values: CDR1 SGHRS, CDR2 YFSETQ. The ends were cut back, 0 bases at V and 2 bases at J, with 9 bases in the middle. CDR3 residues: CASSLDPQPYEQYF. The DNA for the CDR3 is TGCGCCAGCAGCTTGGACCCGCAACCCTACGAGCAGTACTTC.

The CDR3 nucleotides are TGTGCCAGCAGCTCTACCGGACAGGTCCAACTGTTTTTT. Its protein product is CASSSTGQVQLFF. The gene calls are TRBV12-3 or TRBV12-4 and TRBJ1-4; 7 bases align to TRBD1. With V trimmed by 6 bases and J by 12 bases, 10 bases remained unmatched. The CDR3 has 13 residues.

The V and J genes are TRBV6-1 and TRBJ2-3; D is undetermined. The length of the CDR3 is 12 residues. CDR1 and CDR2 (germline): MNHNS, SASEGT. V dropped 1 base and J dropped 4 bases, with 3 bases sitting between them. As DNA, the CDR3 is TGTGCCAGCAGTGAAGTAGCAGATACGCAGTATTTT. This sequence encodes CASSEVADTQYF.

This chain uses TRBV5-1 with TRBJ2-1; D unclear. This CDR3 contains 16 residues. V was cut by 2 bases and J by 0 bases, with 12 bases left in between. Germline CDR1 and CDR2: SGHRS and YFSETQ. The CDR3 DNA reads TGCGCCAGCAGCTTAGGCACTCATAGCTCCTACAATGAGCAGTTCTTC. Translating gives CASSLGTHSSYNEQFF.

The rearrangement uses TRBV6-5 and TRBJ1-2, with a possible D match to TRBD1 (6 bases). The CDR3 totals 18 residues. V was cut by 0 bases and J by 4 bases, with 21 bases left in between. CDR1 MNHEY and CDR2 SVGAGI come from the germline V gene. Here the CDR3 reads CASSYSSSRSDRPYGYTF. CDR3 coding DNA: TGTGCCAGCAGTTACTCGTCGAGTCGTTCGGACAGACCCTATGGCTACACCTTC.

The genes are TRBV30 and TRBJ2-1; TRBD1 matches 7 bases. The germline CDR1 and CDR2 sequences are GTSNPN and SVGIG (reference sequence). This CDR3 is 12 amino acids long. V was clipped by 1 base and J by 6 bases; unmatched bases: 0. Here the CDR3 reads CAWSGTGNEQFF. CDR3 nucleotides: TGTGCCTGGAGTGGGACAGGCAATGAGCAGTTCTTC.

In its sample, this clonotype was seen once. The chain carries TRBV7-8 and TRBJ2-1; 8 bases align to TRBD1. Germline values: CDR1 SGHVS, CDR2 FQNEAQ. The CDR3 contains 16 residues. The ends lost 5 bases at V and 4 bases at J; junction bases unmatched: 10. CDR3 nucleotides: TGTGCCAGCAGCCGCAAGAGGACAGGGAGTTACAATGAGCAGTTCTTC. This sequence encodes CASSRKRTGSYNEQFF.

For the CDR3, the DNA is TGTGCCAGCAGCTTAAGTGTAGGGTCGAATGAGCAGTTCTTC. Translating it yields CASSLSVGSNEQFF. The chain joins TRBV7-9 to TRBJ2-1; D ambiguous. V lost 2 bases and J lost 7, with 12 bases in between. The CDR3 extends over 14 amino acids. Germline V gene lookup returns CDR1 SEHNR and CDR2 FQNEAQ (reference sequence).

This clonotype occurred a few times. The DNA for the CDR3 is TGCAGTGCTCGTAAGACTAGCGGGGCATCCTACAATGAGCAGTTCTTC. Encoded protein: CSARKTSGASYNEQFF. The chain uses TRBV20-1 and TRBJ2-1; 11 nucleotides line up with TRBD2. Germline-derived CDR1 and CDR2 are DFQATT and SNEGSKA (reference sequence). V lost 5 bases and J lost 1; bases outside the gene matches: 7. This CDR3 is built from 16 residues.

Points on this clonotype: One end of the junction does not line up with germline, which may come from a read error. Here the CDR3 DNA reads TGTGCCGGCAGTTACGACAGGCGGGAGCCCCAGCATTTT. Amino acid sequence: CAGSYDRREPQHF. V gene TRBV6-5 combines with J gene TRBJ1-5, with TRBD1 as a possible D gene (6 bases). The germline V gene has CDR1 MNHEY and CDR2 SVGAGI. The CDR3 contains 13 residues.

This clonotype was seen once. The chain links TRBV12-3 or TRBV12-4 to TRBJ2-2, with a weak D call TRBD1 (5 bases). This CDR3 is built from 17 residues. Trimming left V 3 bases short and J 1 base short, with 15 bases between. In DNA form, the CDR3 reads TGTGCCAGCAGTTTTCAGGGTCCCCTTATGAACACCGGGGAGCTGTTTTTT. Translation: CASSFQGPLMNTGELFF.

This clonotype was counted a few times. V is TRBV12-3 or TRBV12-4 and J is TRBJ2-7; D remains ambiguous. The CDR3 has 12 residues. The ends were cut back, 1 base at V and 6 bases at J, with 7 bases in the middle. The CDR3 DNA reads TGTGCCAGCAGTTTAGAGATGCTCGAGCAGTACTTC. It is translated as CASSLEMLEQYF.

CDR3 nucleotide sequence: TGTGCCACCACAGGGGATGACAATGAGCAGTTCTTC. Its translation: CATTGDDNEQFF. The chain employs TRBV15 and TRBJ2-1; tentative D call: TRBD1 (6 bases). This CDR3 has 12 amino acids. CDR1 and CDR2 from the germline V gene are LNHNV and YYDKDF (reference sequence). The V gene lost 7 bases and the J gene lost 5 bases, with 9 bases spanning the gap.

In its sample, this clonotype was seen a few times. The chain employs TRBV5-1 and TRBJ2-1; D remains unclear. The CDR3 totals 12 residues. Germline CDR1 and CDR2: SGHRS and YFSETQ. V lost 1 base and J 6 bases, leaving 5 bases between the germline ends. The CDR3 here is CASSLYGNEQFF. CDR3 in DNA: TGCGCCAGCAGCTTGTACGGCAATGAGCAGTTCTTC.

This rearrangement joins TRBV9 to TRBJ2-5; 8 positions match TRBD2. The DNA end favors TRBJ2-7, so the J call may be wrong. The CDR3 contains 13 residues. Germline V gene lookup returns CDR1 SGDLS and CDR2 YYNGEE. CDR3 sequence: CASSGSGDYEQYF. CDR3 sequence (DNA): TGTGCCAGCAGCGGTAGCGGGGACTACGAGCAGTACTTC.

The J gene is TRBJ2-5, the V gene TRBV5-5; D gene uncertain. Trimming took 2 bases from V and 2 from J, leaving 10 bases between them. This CDR3 is 14 amino acids long. Germline CDR1 SGHKS, CDR2 YYEKEE (reference sequence). CDR3 coding DNA: TGTGCCAGCAGCTTTTCCCCTCTACAAGAGACCCAGTACTTC. Its protein product is CASSFSPLQETQYF.

The V call is TRBV11-2, the J call TRBJ2-5, with D hard to call. The tail of the sequence fits TRBJ2-7 better, so the J call may be wrong. This CDR3 is built from 12 residues. Per the germline V gene, CDR1 is SGHAT and CDR2 is FQNNGV. The CDR3 sequence: CASSLSPGEQYF. Written as DNA, the CDR3 is TGTGCCAGCAGCCTAAGTCCTGGCGAGCAGTACTTC.